The 20 T cell receptor beta chains below were found in one sample sequenced in a study of human T cells and chemical hapten exposure. TCRdb used MiXCR to reprocess the RACE reads, holding one entry per CDR3 protein. The sample lists tens of thousands of distinct CDR3 sequences; roughly a tenth were seen once. This sample's time point: pre-sensitization, week 0. Stated treatment: therapeutic diphenylcyclopropenone sensitization with weekly scalp DPC. This specimen was whole blood, taken in connection with sensitization to the hapten diphenylcyclopropenone (DPC). Receptors were obtained from a woman between 40 and 55 years old with alopecia areata. Some clones in this sample may be carry-over from other donors' samples.

Comments on this clonotype: A read error may explain this, as a much larger clone is one base away. The V and J genes are TRBV5-1 and TRBJ1-6; D is perhaps TRBD1 (5 bases). The CDR3 runs to 17 residues. Trimming shortened V by 0 bases and J by 4 bases, and 14 bases separated the two germline ends. The germline CDR1 and CDR2 sequences are SGHRS and YFSETQ. The CDR3 sequence: CASSLATGADYNSPLHF. Written as DNA, the CDR3 is TGCGCCAGCAGCTTGGCGACTGGGGCGGATTATAATTCACCCCTCCACTTT. Combining the CDR3 with reference TRBV5-1 and TRBJ1-6 gives the whole variable domain KAGVTQTPRYLIKTRGQQVTLSCSPISGHRSVSWYQQTPGQGLQFLFEYFSETQRNKGNFPGRFSGRQFSNSRSEMNVSTLELGDSALYLCASSLATGADYNSPLHFGNGTRLTVT.

This clonotype was seen many times. The V and J genes are TRBV12-3 or TRBV12-4 and TRBJ1-2, with unresolved D. The length of the CDR3 is 13 residues. The germline V and J ends were trimmed by 4 bases and 0 bases, with 6 bases remaining between them. This CDR3 is CASSSGSNYGYTF. As DNA, the CDR3 is TGTGCCAGCAGTTCCGGGTCTAACTATGGCTACACCTTC.

This clonotype was seen a handful of times. CDR3 sequence (DNA): TGTGCCAGCAGCTCCCGGCGGGGGACTATCTACAATGAGCAGTTCTTC. Translating gives CASSSRRGTIYNEQFF. The V call is TRBV7-3, the J call TRBJ2-1, with TRBD2 matching 7 bases. The CDR3 spans 16 residues. The ends lost 4 bases at V and 3 bases at J; junction bases unmatched: 9. CDR1 is SGHTA and CDR2 is FQGTGA in the germline V gene.

The chain recombines TRBV28 with TRBJ2-7, with D unresolved. V was cut by 6 bases and J by 2 bases, with 14 bases left in between. The CDR3 runs to 14 residues. Germline CDR1 is MDHEN and CDR2 is SYDVKM. The CDR3 nucleotides read TGTGCCAGCAGCTCATCAACTAAACCCTACGAGCAGTACTTC. It codes for CASSSSTKPYEQYF.

This clonotype was seen many times. This chain joins TRBV5-6 and TRBJ2-7; TRBD1 is a possible D gene (5 bases). The CDR3 contains 16 residues. CDR1 is SGHDT and CDR2 is YYEEEE in the germline V gene. V lost 0 bases, J lost 1 base, and 14 bases lay in between. In nucleotides, the CDR3 is TGTGCCAGCAGCTTGGAAACAGGACCGGTATCCTACGAGCAGTACTTC. This translates into CASSLETGPVSYEQYF.

V gene TRBV29-1 combines with J gene TRBJ1-2; weak D call: TRBD1 (6 bases). This CDR3 has 13 residues. V was pared by 6 bases and J by 8 bases, with 19 bases between. Germline values: CDR1 SQVTM, CDR2 ANQGSEA. CDR3: CSVQKKTGMGYTF. Written as DNA, the CDR3 is TGCAGCGTCCAGAAGAAAACAGGGATGGGCTACACCTTC.

This clonotype was counted many times. This chain joins TRBV3-1 and TRBJ2-5; 9 bases map to TRBD2. Germline CDR1 LGHDT, CDR2 YNNKEL (reference sequence). This CDR3 is 15 amino acids long. Losses at the gene ends were 10 bases for V and 2 bases for J; bases not matched to a gene: 11. The CDR3 here is CAIRSSGGPQETQYF. The CDR3 coding sequence is TGTGCCATCCGGAGTAGCGGGGGACCTCAAGAGACCCAGTACTTC.

This clonotype appeared many times. The J gene is TRBJ1-2, the V gene TRBV6-1; no firm D call. The V gene's germline CDR1 is MNHNS and CDR2 SASEGT. This CDR3 has 13 residues. Trimming stripped 6 bases from V and 3 bases from J, with 11 bases between. CDR3 in amino acids: CASRAQIYYGYTF. The CDR3 nucleotides are TGTGCCAGCAGGGCCCAAATCTACTATGGCTACACCTTC.

The chain combines TRBV2 with TRBJ2-3, with D possibly being TRBD1 or TRBD2 (7 bases each). This CDR3 is built from 14 residues. The germline V gene has CDR1 SNHLY and CDR2 FYNNEI. V was clipped by 7 bases and J by 5 bases, with 16 bases between them. In DNA form, the CDR3 reads TGTGCCAGCACAGCTGGGAGGGGGCGAGATACGCAGTATTTT. It codes for CASTAGRGRDTQYF.

The V gene is TRBV4-1, the J gene TRBJ2-7; 8 nucleotides line up with TRBD1. CDR3 length: 15 amino acids. V lost 0 bases and J lost 6; bases outside the gene matches: 7. Germline assignment: CDR1 MGHRA and CDR2 YSYEKL. The DNA for the CDR3 is TGCGCCAGCAGCCAAGAAGGCAGGGGGCGATCCGAGCAGTACTTC. Translation gives CASSQEGRGRSEQYF.

The chain is built from TRBV7-2 and TRBJ2-3; D remains ambiguous. Deletions cut 5 bases from V and 5 bases from J, with 11 bases between. The CDR3 has 13 amino acids. Per the germline V gene, CDR1 is SGHTA and CDR2 is FQGNSA. The CDR3 DNA reads TGTGCCAGCAGCCCCGTCCCTAGAGATACGCAGTATTTT. Translated: CASSPVPRDTQYF.

J is TRBJ1-4 and V is TRBV6-5, with TRBD1 as a possible D gene (5 bases). The CDR3 is 14 amino acids. Germline CDR1 is MNHEY and CDR2 is SVGAGI. V was cut by 2 bases and J by 8 bases, with 12 bases left in between. The CDR3 spells CASSYQQGMEKLFF. CDR3 coding DNA: TGTGCCAGCAGTTACCAGCAGGGAATGGAAAAACTGTTTTTT.

This clonotype showed up just a few times. The chain recombines TRBV4-1 with TRBJ2-7; 7 bases align to TRBD1. The V gene end was trimmed by 0 bases and the J gene end by 9 bases; junction bases not matched to a gene: 11. The CDR3 contains 15 residues. From germline, CDR1 is MGHRA and CDR2 YSYEKL. CDR3 coding DNA: TGCGCCAGCAGCCAAGACTCCGGGACAGCTACGAGGCAGTACTTC. Amino acid sequence: CASSQDSGTATRQYF.

Of note for this clonotype: A much larger clone differs from this one at a single base, so this may be a read error. The rearrangement links TRBV12-3 or TRBV12-4 to TRBJ1-1; 7 bases are shared with TRBD1. The CDR3 is 16 amino acids. CDR3 loop: CVSSSTLGQEGTEAFF. CDR3 nucleotide sequence: TGTGTCAGCAGTTCTACTCTAGGACAGGAAGGAACTGAAGCTTTCTTT.

This chain connects TRBV20-1 to TRBJ2-1; D remains ambiguous. The germline gives CDR1 DFQATT, CDR2 SNEGSKA (reference sequence). V was trimmed by 0 bases and J by 7 bases, leaving 4 bases between them. This CDR3 is built from 11 residues. The CDR3 loop reads CSARDLNEQFF. Here the CDR3 DNA reads TGCAGTGCTAGAGATCTGAATGAGCAGTTCTTC.

This clonotype was counted at least ten times. CDR3: CASSPTGSYEQYF. DNA of the CDR3: TGCGCCAGCAGCCCGACAGGGTCCTACGAGCAGTACTTC. The chain has TRBV5-1 and TRBJ2-7; 7 nucleotides line up with TRBD1. The CDR3 contains 13 residues. Trimming cost V 4 bases and J 1 base; bases outside gene matches: 2. The germline gives CDR1 SGHRS, CDR2 YFSETQ.

The sample holds many counts of this clonotype. CDR3 sequence: CASSYSRGGRNTEAFF. For the CDR3, the DNA is TGTGCCAGCAGTTACTCCAGGGGGGGGAGGAACACTGAAGCTTTCTTT. The chain recombines TRBV6-6 with TRBJ1-1, with 7 bases aligning to TRBD1. With 0 bases clipped from V and 1 base from J, the junction kept 5 bases outside the gene matches. The germline V gene has CDR1 MNHNY and CDR2 SVGAGI (reference sequence). CDR3 size: 16 residues.

The genes are TRBV2 and TRBJ1-6, with no clear D. The CDR3 extends over 16 amino acids. Trimming shortened V by 4 bases and J by 13 bases, and 23 bases separated the two germline ends. The germline CDR1 and CDR2 sequences are SNHLY and FYNNEI. CDR3 sequence: CASSGPARAGRQPLHF. CDR3 nucleotides: TGTGCCAGCAGTGGTCCCGCGAGGGCCGGGCGTCAGCCCCTCCACTTT.

CDR3 protein: CASSEGRGGDEQYF. The CDR3, as DNA: TGTGCCAGCAGTGAAGGAAGGGGAGGCGACGAGCAGTACTTC. The rearrangement uses TRBV6-1 and TRBJ2-7, with D tentatively TRBD2 (6 bases). Germline lookup yields CDR1 MNHNS and CDR2 SASEGT. V lost 1 base to trimming and J lost 5 bases, with 12 bases between them. The CDR3 totals 14 residues.

This clonotype turned up a few times. This rearrangement joins TRBV20-1 to TRBJ1-2; D possibly corresponds to TRBD1 (5 bases). The germline V gene encodes CDR1 DFQATT and CDR2 SNEGSKA (reference sequence). The CDR3 is 15 residues long. Trimming pared 2 bases from V and 4 bases from J, leaving 17 bases between. CDR3 sequence reads: CSARTPSGALYGYTF. The CDR3 nucleotides read TGCAGTGCTAGAACCCCGAGCGGGGCCCTCTATGGCTACACCTTC.